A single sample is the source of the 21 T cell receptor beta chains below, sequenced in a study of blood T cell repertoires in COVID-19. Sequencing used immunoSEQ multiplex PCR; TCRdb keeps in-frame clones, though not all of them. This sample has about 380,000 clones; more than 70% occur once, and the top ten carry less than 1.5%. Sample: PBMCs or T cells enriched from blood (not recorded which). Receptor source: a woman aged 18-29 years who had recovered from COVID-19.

The DNA for the CDR3 is TGTGCCAGCACCCCTTTCTCCGACAACGACGAGCAGTACTTC. It encodes CASTPFSDNDEQYF. The V gene is TRBV28, the J gene TRBJ2-7; D is ambiguous. Germline V gives CDR1 MDHEN, CDR2 SYDVKM. The CDR3 is 14 amino acids. V lost 7 bases, J lost 5 bases, and 18 bases lay in between.

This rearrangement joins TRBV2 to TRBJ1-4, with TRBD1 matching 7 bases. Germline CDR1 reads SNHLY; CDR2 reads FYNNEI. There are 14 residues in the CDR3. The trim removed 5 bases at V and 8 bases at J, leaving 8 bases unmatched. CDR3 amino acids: CASSSRGLDEKLFF. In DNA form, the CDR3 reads TGTGCCAGCAGTTCCAGGGGGTTAGACGAAAAACTGTTTTTT.

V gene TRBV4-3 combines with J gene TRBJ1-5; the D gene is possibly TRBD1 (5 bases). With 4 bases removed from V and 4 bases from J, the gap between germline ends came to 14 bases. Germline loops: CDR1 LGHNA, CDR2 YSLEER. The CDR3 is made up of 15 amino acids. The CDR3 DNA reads TGCGCCAGCAGCCCGACCGGGACTAAAAATCAGCCCCAGCATTTT. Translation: CASSPTGTKNQPQHF.

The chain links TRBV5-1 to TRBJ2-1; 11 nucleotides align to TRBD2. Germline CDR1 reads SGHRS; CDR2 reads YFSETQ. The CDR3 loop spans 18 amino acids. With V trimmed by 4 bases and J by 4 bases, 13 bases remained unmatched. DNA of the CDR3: TGCGCCAGCAGCCTCTCAGGCCCGACTAGCGGGGTATACAATGAGCAGTTCTTC. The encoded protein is CASSLSGPTSGVYNEQFF.

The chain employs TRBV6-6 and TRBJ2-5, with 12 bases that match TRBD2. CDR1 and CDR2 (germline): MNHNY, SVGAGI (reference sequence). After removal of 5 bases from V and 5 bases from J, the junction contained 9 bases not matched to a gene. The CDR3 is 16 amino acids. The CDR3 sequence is CASSAFSGTSGETQYF. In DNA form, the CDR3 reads TGTGCCAGCAGTGCCTTCTCCGGGACTAGCGGGGAGACCCAGTACTTC.

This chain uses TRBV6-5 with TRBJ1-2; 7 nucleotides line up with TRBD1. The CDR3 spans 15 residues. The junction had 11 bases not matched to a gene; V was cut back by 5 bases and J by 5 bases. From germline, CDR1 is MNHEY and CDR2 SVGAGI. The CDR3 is CASSPWTGSGYGYTF. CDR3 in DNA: TGTGCCAGCAGTCCCTGGACAGGCTCCGGGTATGGCTACACCTTC.

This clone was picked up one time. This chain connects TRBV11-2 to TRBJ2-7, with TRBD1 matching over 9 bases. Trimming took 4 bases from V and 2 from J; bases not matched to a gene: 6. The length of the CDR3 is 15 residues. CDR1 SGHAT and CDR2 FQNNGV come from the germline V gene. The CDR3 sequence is CASSWGGQGPYEQYF. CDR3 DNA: TGTGCCAGCAGCTGGGGGGGACAGGGACCCTACGAGCAGTACTTC.

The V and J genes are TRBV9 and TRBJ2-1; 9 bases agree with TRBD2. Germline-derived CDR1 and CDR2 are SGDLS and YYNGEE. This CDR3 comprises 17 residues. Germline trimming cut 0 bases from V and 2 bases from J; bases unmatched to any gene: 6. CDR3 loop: CASSVELAGGTYNEQFF. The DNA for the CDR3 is TGTGCCAGCAGCGTAGAGTTGGCGGGGGGGACCTACAATGAGCAGTTCTTC.

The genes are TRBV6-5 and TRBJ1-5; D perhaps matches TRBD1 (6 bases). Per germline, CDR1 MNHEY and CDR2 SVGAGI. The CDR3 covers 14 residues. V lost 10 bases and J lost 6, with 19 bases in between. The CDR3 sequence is CANRQREGGQPQHF. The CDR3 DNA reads TGTGCCAACCGACAGAGGGAAGGGGGTCAGCCCCAGCATTTT.

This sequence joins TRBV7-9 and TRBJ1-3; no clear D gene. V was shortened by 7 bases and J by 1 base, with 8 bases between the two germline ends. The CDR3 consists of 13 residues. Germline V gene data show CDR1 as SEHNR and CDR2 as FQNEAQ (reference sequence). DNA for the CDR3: TGTGCCAGCAACCTCGGGTCTGGAAACACCATATATTTT. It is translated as CASNLGSGNTIYF. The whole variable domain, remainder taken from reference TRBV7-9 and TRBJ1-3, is DTGVSQNPRHKITKRGQNVTFRCDPISEHNRLYWYRQTLGQGPEFLTYFQNEAQLEKSRLLSDRFSAERPKGSFSTLEIQRTEQGDSAMYLCASNLGSGNTIYFGEGSWLTVV.

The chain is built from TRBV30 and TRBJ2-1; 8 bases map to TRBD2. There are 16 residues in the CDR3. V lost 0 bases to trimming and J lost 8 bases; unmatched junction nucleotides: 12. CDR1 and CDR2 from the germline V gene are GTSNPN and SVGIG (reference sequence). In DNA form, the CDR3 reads TGTGCCTGGAGTGTAGGCCTAGCGGGTGGAATCTATGAGCAGTTCTTC. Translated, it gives CAWSVGLAGGIYEQFF.

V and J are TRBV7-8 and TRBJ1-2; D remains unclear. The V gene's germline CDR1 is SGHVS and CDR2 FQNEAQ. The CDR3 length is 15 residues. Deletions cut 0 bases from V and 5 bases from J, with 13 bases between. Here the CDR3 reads CASSLAEAVGYGYTF. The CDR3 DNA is TGTGCCAGCAGCTTAGCGGAAGCGGTAGGGTATGGCTACACCTTC. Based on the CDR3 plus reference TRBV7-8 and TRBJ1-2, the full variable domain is GAGVSQSPRYKVAKRGQDVALRCDPISGHVSLFWYQQALGQGPEFLTYFQNEAQLDKSGLPSDRFFAERPEGSVSTLKIQRTQQEDSAVYLCASSLAEAVGYGYTFGSGTRLTVV.

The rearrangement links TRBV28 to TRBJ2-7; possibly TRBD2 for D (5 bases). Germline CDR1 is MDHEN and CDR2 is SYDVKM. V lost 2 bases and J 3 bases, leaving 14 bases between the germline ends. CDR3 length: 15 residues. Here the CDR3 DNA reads TGTGCCAGCAGTTTAGAGGGCCGAGCCTTCTACGAGCAGTACTTC. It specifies CASSLEGRAFYEQYF.

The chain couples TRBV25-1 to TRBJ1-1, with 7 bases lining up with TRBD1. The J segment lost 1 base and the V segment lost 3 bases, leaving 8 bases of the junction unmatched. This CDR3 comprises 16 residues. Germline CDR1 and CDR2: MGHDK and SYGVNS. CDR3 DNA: TGTGCCAGCAGTGATCATCCTCACAGGGGGAACACTGAAGCTTTCTTT. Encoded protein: CASSDHPHRGNTEAFF.

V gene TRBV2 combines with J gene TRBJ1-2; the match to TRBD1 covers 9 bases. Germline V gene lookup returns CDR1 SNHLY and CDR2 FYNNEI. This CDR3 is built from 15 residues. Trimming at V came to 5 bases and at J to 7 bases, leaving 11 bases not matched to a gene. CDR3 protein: CASSKTGGKVIGYTF. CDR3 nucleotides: TGTGCCAGCAGTAAGACAGGGGGTAAAGTTATTGGCTACACCTTC.

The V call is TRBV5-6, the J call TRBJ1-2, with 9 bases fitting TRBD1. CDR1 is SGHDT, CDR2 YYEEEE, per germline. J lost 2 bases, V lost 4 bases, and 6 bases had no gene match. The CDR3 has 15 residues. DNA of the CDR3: TGTGCCAGCAGCGCTGGGACAGGGAGAAACTATGGCTACACCTTC. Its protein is CASSAGTGRNYGYTF.

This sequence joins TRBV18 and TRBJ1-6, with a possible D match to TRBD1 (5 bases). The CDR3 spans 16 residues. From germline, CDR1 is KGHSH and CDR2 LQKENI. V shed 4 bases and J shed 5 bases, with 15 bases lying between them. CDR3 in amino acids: CASSLSSSTDNSPLHF. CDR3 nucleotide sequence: TGTGCCAGCTCACTCTCTTCGTCGACAGATAATTCACCCCTCCACTTT.

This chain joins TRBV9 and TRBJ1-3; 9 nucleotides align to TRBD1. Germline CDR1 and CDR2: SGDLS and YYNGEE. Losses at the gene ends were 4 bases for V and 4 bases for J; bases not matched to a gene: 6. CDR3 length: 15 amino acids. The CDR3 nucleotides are TGTGCCAGCAGCCCTAGGACAGGGGTAGGAAACACCATATATTTT. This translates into CASSPRTGVGNTIYF.

The CDR3: CASSLRSGNEQFF. DNA of the CDR3: TGTGCCAGCAGTTTAAGGTCGGGCAATGAGCAGTTCTTC. This chain connects TRBV27 to TRBJ2-1; the D is unclear. Germline CDR1 MNHEY, CDR2 SMNVEV (reference sequence). The CDR3 runs 13 residues. V lost 2 bases and J lost 6, with 8 bases in between.

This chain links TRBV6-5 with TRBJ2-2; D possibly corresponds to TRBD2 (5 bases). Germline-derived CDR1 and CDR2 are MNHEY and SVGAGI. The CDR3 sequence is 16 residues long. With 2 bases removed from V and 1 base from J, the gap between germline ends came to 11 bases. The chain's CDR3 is CASSYPSRENTGELFF. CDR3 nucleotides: TGTGCCAGCAGTTACCCCAGCCGGGAGAACACCGGGGAGCTGTTTTTT.

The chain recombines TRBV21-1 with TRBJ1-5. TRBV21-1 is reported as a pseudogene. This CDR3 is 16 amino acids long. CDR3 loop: CASSKTVRRRDQPQHF. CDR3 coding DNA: TGTGCCAGCAGCAAAACGGTACGCCGTCGCGATCAGCCCCAGCATTTT.